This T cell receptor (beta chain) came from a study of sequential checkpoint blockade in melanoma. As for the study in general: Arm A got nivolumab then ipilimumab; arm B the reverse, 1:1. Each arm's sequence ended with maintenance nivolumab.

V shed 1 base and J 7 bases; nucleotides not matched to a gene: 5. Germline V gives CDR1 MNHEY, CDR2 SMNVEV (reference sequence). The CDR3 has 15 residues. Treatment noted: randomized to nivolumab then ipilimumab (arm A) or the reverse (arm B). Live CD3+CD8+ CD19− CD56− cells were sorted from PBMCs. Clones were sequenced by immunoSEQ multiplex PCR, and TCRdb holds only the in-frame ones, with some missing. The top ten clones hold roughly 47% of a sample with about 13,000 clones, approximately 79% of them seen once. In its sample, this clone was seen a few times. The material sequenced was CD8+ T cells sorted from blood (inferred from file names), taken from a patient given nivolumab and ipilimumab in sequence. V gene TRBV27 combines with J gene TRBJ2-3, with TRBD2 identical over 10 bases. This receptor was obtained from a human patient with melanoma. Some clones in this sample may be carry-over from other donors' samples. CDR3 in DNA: TGTGCCAGCAGTTTATTTACTAGCGGGGAGTATACGCAGTATTTT. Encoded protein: CASSLFTSGEYTQYF.